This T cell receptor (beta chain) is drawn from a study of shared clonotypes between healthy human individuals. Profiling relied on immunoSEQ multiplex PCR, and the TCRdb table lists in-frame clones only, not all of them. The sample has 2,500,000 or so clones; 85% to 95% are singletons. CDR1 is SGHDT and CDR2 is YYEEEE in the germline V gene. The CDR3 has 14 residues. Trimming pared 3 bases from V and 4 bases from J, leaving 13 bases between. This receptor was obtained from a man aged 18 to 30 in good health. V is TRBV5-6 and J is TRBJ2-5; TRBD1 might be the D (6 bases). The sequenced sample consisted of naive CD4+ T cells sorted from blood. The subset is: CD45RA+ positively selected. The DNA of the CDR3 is TGTGCCAGCAGCTCGCCGGGACAAGGAGAGACCCAGTACTTC. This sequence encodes CASSSPGQGETQYF.